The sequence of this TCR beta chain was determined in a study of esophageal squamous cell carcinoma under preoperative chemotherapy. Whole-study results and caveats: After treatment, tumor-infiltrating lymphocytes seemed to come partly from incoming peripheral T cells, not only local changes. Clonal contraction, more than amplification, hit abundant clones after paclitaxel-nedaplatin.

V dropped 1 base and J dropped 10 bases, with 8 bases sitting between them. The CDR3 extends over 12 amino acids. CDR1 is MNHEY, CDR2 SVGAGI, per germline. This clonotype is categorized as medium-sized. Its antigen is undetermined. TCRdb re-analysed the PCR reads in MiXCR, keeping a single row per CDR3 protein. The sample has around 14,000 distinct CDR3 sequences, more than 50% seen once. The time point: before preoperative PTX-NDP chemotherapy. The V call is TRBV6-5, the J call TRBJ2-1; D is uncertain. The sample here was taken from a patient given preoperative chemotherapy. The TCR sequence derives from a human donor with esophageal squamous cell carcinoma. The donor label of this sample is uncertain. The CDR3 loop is CASSYYNGEQFF. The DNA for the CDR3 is TGTGCCAGCAGTTACTACAACGGGGAGCAGTTCTTC.